The 21 T cell receptor beta chains below come from one sample, sequenced in a study of blood T cell repertoires in COVID-19. Repertoires were generated with immunoSEQ multiplex PCR, while TCRdb's copy carries only in-frame clones and drops some. This repertoire shows some 220,000 clones, roughly 80% found once; its top ten account for approximately 2.5%. Material: peripheral blood. The receptor set was obtained from a woman aged 55-70 years with acute or convalescent COVID-19.

The chain links TRBV7-9 to TRBJ2-1; D may be TRBD1 (6 bases). The ends were cut back, 7 bases at V and 7 bases at J, with 14 bases in the middle. Germline assignment: CDR1 SEHNR and CDR2 FQNEAQ (reference sequence). The CDR3 contains 13 residues. The CDR3 nucleotides are TGTGCCAGCACAAGACAGGTTACAAATGAGCAGTTCTTC. As protein: CASTRQVTNEQFF.

The DNA for the CDR3 is TGTGCCAGCAGCTTAGGGACAGGCAGAAATGAAAAACTGTTTTTT. This encodes CASSLGTGRNEKLFF. This chain uses TRBV7-8 with TRBJ1-4; 7 nucleotides align to TRBD1. With V trimmed by 1 base and J by 5 bases, 4 bases remained unmatched. The CDR3 extends over 15 amino acids. Germline V lookup: CDR1 SGHVS, CDR2 FQNEAQ.

CDR3 sequence (DNA): TGTGCCAGCAGTGATTCAGGGTACGAGCAGTACTTC. This sequence encodes CASSDSGYEQYF. The V call is TRBV2, the J call TRBJ2-7, with a possible D match to TRBD1 (5 bases). Germline CDR1 SNHLY, CDR2 FYNNEI. This CDR3 is 12 amino acids long. Trimming removed 3 bases from V and 4 bases from J, with 7 bases in between.

This chain uses TRBV11-2 with TRBJ2-3, with 9 bases fitting TRBD2. Germline CDR1 and CDR2: SGHAT and FQNNGV. Germline trimming cut 6 bases from V and 4 bases from J; bases unmatched to any gene: 11. The CDR3 totals 16 residues. The CDR3 region is CASSFVSGGRSDTQYF. The DNA of the CDR3 is TGTGCCAGCAGTTTCGTCAGCGGGGGGCGCTCAGATACGCAGTATTTT.

CDR3 nucleotides: TGTGCCAGCAGCCAAGCTGGACTAGCCTACAATGAGCAGTTCTTC. Encoded protein: CASSQAGLAYNEQFF. This chain links TRBV3-1 (or the pseudogene TRBV3-2) with TRBJ2-1, with 7 positions matching TRBD2. The CDR3 has 15 residues. After removal of 1 base from V and 2 bases from J, the junction contained 2 bases not matched to a gene. CDR1 is LGHDT, CDR2 YNNKEL, per germline (reference sequence).

A single count supports this clone. V gene TRBV28 combines with J gene TRBJ2-1; D may be TRBD2 (7 bases). This CDR3 contains 15 residues. Trimming stripped 6 bases from V and 7 bases from J, with 19 bases between. Per the germline V gene, CDR1 is MDHEN and CDR2 is SYDVKM. The CDR3 reads CASSFQGGGRNEQFF. DNA for the CDR3: TGTGCCAGCAGCTTCCAAGGGGGGGGAAGGAATGAGCAGTTCTTC.

This clone has more than one count but fewer than ten. The chain carries TRBV6-1 and TRBJ2-2; D is perhaps TRBD2 (6 bases). The CDR3 length is 15 residues. Germline-derived CDR1 and CDR2 are MNHNS and SASEGT. V dropped 2 bases and J dropped 1 base, with 8 bases sitting between them. The CDR3 region has the DNA TGTGCCAGCAGTGAACGGCGGGGGAACACCGGGGAGCTGTTTTTT. Amino acids: CASSERRGNTGELFF.

The chain links TRBV5-4 to TRBJ1-2; D is unclear. Trimming took 3 bases from V and 1 from J, leaving 16 bases between them. Germline V lookup: CDR1 SGHNT, CDR2 YYREEE (reference sequence). The CDR3 runs to 16 residues. The CDR3 coding sequence is TGTGCCAGCAGCTCCCGAGGCGCACAAGATAACTATGGCTACACCTTC. This translates into CASSSRGAQDNYGYTF.

The chain combines TRBV4-2 with TRBJ2-7; TRBD2 matches at 11 bases. Trimming at V came to 0 bases and at J to 9 bases, leaving 7 bases not matched to a gene. Looked up from germline, CDR1 is LGHNA and CDR2 is YNFKEQ. The CDR3 length is 15 residues. Here the CDR3 reads CASSQDPSGGFRQYF. The CDR3 DNA reads as TGTGCCAGCAGCCAAGACCCTAGCGGGGGGTTCCGGCAGTACTTC.

The chain uses TRBV15 and TRBJ2-3; 8 bases line up with TRBD2. This CDR3 is built from 16 residues. CDR1 and CDR2 from the germline V gene are LNHNV and YYDKDF (reference sequence). After removal of 3 bases from V and 2 bases from J, the junction contained 7 bases not matched to a gene. The DNA of the CDR3 is TGTGCCACCAGCAGTTCAGTAGCGGGGCCCACAGATACGCAGTATTTT. As protein: CATSSSVAGPTDTQYF.

This clone occurred once. V gene TRBV5-1 combines with J gene TRBJ1-3; D is unclear. V was shortened by 5 bases and J by 0 bases, with 6 bases between the two germline ends. The CDR3 has 13 amino acids. In germline, CDR1 is SGHRS, CDR2 YFSETQ. The CDR3 bases are TGCGCCAGCAGATCCAGCTCTGGAAACACCATATATTTT. As protein: CASRSSSGNTIYF.

This clone was observed once. This chain's CDR3 is CASSLSGGNTGELFF. In DNA form, the CDR3 reads TGTGCCAGCAGTCTTAGCGGGGGGAACACCGGGGAGCTGTTTTTT. This chain joins TRBV2 and TRBJ2-2, with 9 nucleotides matching TRBD2. Looked up from germline, CDR1 is SNHLY and CDR2 is FYNNEI. V shed 5 bases, J shed 1 base, and the junction held 2 bases outside the gene matches. The CDR3 has 15 residues.

V usage is TRBV29-1 and J usage is TRBJ2-1; 9 bases map to TRBD2. The CDR3 is 15 residues long. The trim removed 4 bases at V and 9 bases at J, leaving 13 bases unmatched. Germline V lookup: CDR1 SQVTM, CDR2 ANQGSEA. The CDR3 region is CSVARTSAGVGEQFF. The CDR3 DNA follows: TGCAGCGTTGCAAGGACTAGCGCGGGAGTCGGTGAGCAGTTCTTC.

The chain links TRBV10-3 to TRBJ1-6, with 8 bases matching TRBD1. The trim removed 4 bases at V and 7 bases at J, leaving 6 bases unmatched. Germline lookup yields CDR1 ENHRY and CDR2 SYGVKD. The CDR3 runs 15 residues. CDR3 sequence reads: CAISVSDRENSPLHF. As DNA, the CDR3 is TGTGCCATCAGTGTCTCGGACAGGGAAAATTCACCCCTCCACTTT.

The chain links TRBV6-6 to TRBJ2-5; D ambiguous. Germline V gene lookup returns CDR1 MNHNY and CDR2 SVGAGI (reference sequence). The CDR3 spans 13 residues. The V gene lost 11 bases and the J gene lost 4 bases, with 17 bases spanning the gap. The CDR3 is CAAAAQLRETQYF. In DNA form, the CDR3 reads TGTGCCGCTGCGGCCCAGCTGAGAGAGACCCAGTACTTC.

This clone was seen a handful of times. This rearrangement joins TRBV11-2 to TRBJ1-6; a possible D gene is TRBD1 (5 bases). Trimming took 5 bases from V and 0 from J, leaving 17 bases between them. Germline V gene data show CDR1 as SGHAT and CDR2 as FQNNGV. The CDR3 contains 18 residues. The CDR3 protein is CASSLRRGGSSYNSPLHF. The CDR3, as DNA: TGTGCCAGCAGCCTCCGGCGGGGGGGGAGCTCCTATAATTCACCCCTCCACTTT. Full variable domain (missing parts from reference TRBV11-2 and TRBJ1-6): EAGVAQSPRYKIIEKRQSVAFWCNPISGHATLYWYQQILGQGPKLLIQFQNNGVVDDSQLPKDRFSAERLKGVDSTLKIQPAKLEDSAVYLCASSLRRGGSSYNSPLHFGNGTRLTVT.

The gene calls are TRBV7-2 and TRBJ1-3; perhaps TRBD1 as D (6 bases). The ends were cut back, 3 bases at V and 0 bases at J, with 9 bases in the middle. The CDR3 contains 15 residues. The V gene's germline CDR1 is SGHTA and CDR2 FQGNSA. The CDR3 DNA reads as TGTGCCAGCAGCTTCTGGACAGACTCTGGAAACACCATATATTTT. It specifies CASSFWTDSGNTIYF.

The CDR3 here is CASSQEYSPDTQYF. CDR3 DNA: TGCGCCAGCAGCCAAGAGTACTCCCCAGATACGCAGTATTTT. The chain is built from TRBV4-3 and TRBJ2-3; D is unclear. The CDR3 spans 14 residues. Trimming cost V 0 bases and J 4 bases, with 8 bases left between them. Germline V lookup: CDR1 LGHNA, CDR2 YSLEER.

V is TRBV7-3 and J is TRBJ1-2; 7 nucleotides align to TRBD1. V lost 5 bases and J lost 4; bases outside the gene matches: 13. The CDR3 has 16 residues. Germline lookup yields CDR1 SGHTA and CDR2 FQGTGA. The CDR3 is CASSLAPGTDIYGYTF. In DNA form, the CDR3 reads TGTGCCAGCAGCCTCGCACCGGGGACAGACATCTATGGCTACACCTTC.

This clone was detected only once. The rearrangement joins TRBV13 to TRBJ2-1; D possibly corresponds to TRBD2 (6 bases). V was clipped by 5 bases and J by 6 bases, with 35 bases between them. The CDR3 has 21 residues. Germline loops: CDR1 PRHDT, CDR2 FYEKMQ (reference sequence). This chain's CDR3 is CASSPRGFEVGRDGIFNEQFF. CDR3 coding DNA: TGTGCCAGCAGCCCACGGGGATTCGAAGTTGGGCGGGACGGAATATTCAATGAGCAGTTCTTC.

This chain joins TRBV20-1 and TRBJ2-7, with D hard to call. V was cut by 1 base and J by 8 bases, with 9 bases left in between. The CDR3 totals 11 residues. Germline V gene lookup returns CDR1 DFQATT and CDR2 SNEGSKA (reference sequence). CDR3 region: CSARGVGQQYF. The CDR3 DNA reads as TGCAGTGCTAGAGGAGTGGGCCAGCAGTACTTC.